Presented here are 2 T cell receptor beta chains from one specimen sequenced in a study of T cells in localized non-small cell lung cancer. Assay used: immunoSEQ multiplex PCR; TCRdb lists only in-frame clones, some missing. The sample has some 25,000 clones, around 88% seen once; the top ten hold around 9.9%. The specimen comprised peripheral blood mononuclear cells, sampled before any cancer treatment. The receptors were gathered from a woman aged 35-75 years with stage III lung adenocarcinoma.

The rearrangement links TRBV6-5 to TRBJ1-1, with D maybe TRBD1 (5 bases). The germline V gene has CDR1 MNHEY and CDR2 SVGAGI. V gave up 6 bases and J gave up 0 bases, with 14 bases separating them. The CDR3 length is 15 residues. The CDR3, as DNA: TGTGCCAGCAGCCGAGGGACTGGGTTGAACACTGAAGCTTTCTTT. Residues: CASSRGTGLNTEAFF.

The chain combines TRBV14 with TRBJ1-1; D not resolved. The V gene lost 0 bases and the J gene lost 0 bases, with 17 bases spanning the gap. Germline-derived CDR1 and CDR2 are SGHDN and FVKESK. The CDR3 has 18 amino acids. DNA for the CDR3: TGTGCCAGCAGCCAAGATGGAGATTATTTCCAGATGAACACTGAAGCTTTCTTT. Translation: CASSQDGDYFQMNTEAFF.